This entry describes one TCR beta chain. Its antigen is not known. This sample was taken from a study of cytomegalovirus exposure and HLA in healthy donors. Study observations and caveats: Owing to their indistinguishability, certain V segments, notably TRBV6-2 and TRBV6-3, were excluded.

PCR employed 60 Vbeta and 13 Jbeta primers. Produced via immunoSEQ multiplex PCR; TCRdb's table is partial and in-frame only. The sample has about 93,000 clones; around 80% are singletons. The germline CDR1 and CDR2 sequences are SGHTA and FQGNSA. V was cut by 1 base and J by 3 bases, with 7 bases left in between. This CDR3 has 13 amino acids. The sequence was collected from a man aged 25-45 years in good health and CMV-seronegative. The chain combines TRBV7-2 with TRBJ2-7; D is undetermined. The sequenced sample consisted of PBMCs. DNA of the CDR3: TGTGCCAGCAGCTTAGGTATCTACTACGAGCAGTACGTC. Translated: CASSLGIYYEQYV.